This TCR beta chain was sequenced during a study of control samples from healthy donors and cancer patients (dated by TCRdb to 2018 to 2021). In regard to this clone: Its target antigen remains unknown. No per-base quality is available; no much larger clone lies one base away.

Taken from cysteine to phenylalanine, the CDR3 has 13 residues. Only the CDR3 portion is preserved as DNA: 39 bases, with reading frame beginning at the first base. In the germline V gene (reference sequence), CDR1 corresponds to LNHDA and CDR2 to SQIVND. V sheds 3 bases and J sheds 2 bases, leaving 5 bases between their ends. The library was built by means of the immunoSEQ multiplex PCR assay. In its TCRdb copy, this immuneACCESS table keeps in-frame sequences only and misses some clones. Where compared with another copy, unresolved V genes explain less than half of these, and the others have no known cause. The sample profile shows some 100,000 clones; roughly 89% of them were found once. The ten largest account for around 3% of the sample.

Recombination linked TRBV19 to TRBJ2-1, with the D gene too uncertain to name. The specimen sequenced was blood. The sequence was obtained from a human donor in good health. The donor label of this sample is uncertain. In nucleotides, the sequence is TGTGCCAGTAGTATGGCGGCCTACAATGAGCAGTTCTTC. This encodes CASSMAAYNEQFF.